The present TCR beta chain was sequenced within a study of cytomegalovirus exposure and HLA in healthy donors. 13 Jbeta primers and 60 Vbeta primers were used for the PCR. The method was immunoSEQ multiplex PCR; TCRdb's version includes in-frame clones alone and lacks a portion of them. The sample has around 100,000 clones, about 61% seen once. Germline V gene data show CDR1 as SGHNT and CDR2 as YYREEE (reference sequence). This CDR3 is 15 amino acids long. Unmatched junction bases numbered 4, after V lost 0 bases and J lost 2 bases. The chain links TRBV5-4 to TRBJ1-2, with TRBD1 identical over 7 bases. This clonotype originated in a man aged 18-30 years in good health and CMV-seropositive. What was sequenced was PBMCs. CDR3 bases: TGTGCCAGCAGCTTGGCTAGCAGGGGGAACTATGGCTACACCTTC. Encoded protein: CASSLASRGNYGYTF.